One sample yielded the 3 T cell receptor beta chains listed below, sequenced in a study of blood T cell repertoires in COVID-19. The method was immunoSEQ multiplex PCR; TCRdb's version includes in-frame clones alone and lacks a portion of them. The sample holds over 350,000 clones, nearly 90% seen once. The sample was PBMCs or T cells enriched from blood (not recorded which). These receptors originate from a woman between 18 and 29 years old with acute COVID-19.

The J gene is TRBJ2-3, the V gene TRBV7-3; 11 bases are shared with TRBD2. V was pared by 5 bases and J by 3 bases, with 4 bases of the junction left unmatched. The CDR3 sequence is 15 residues long. Looked up from germline, CDR1 is SGHTA and CDR2 is FQGTGA. In DNA, the CDR3 is TGTGCCAGCAGCCCGACTAGCGGGGAGACAGATACGCAGTATTTT. Its translation: CASSPTSGETDTQYF.

The rearrangement links TRBV19 to TRBJ1-2; D uncertain. Germline V gene sequence: CDR1 LNHDA, CDR2 SQIVND (reference sequence). This CDR3 is 12 amino acids long. Between the trimmed V and J ends, which lost 8 bases and 2 bases, there was a span of 9 bases. The CDR3 loop is CASGRKNYGYTF. DNA for the CDR3: TGTGCCAGTGGGAGAAAAAACTATGGCTACACCTTC.

This chain connects TRBV18 to TRBJ2-2; 7 bases agree with TRBD1. The germline gives CDR1 KGHSH, CDR2 LQKENI. The CDR3 loop spans 16 amino acids. Unmatched junction bases numbered 13, after V lost 5 bases and J lost 7 bases. CDR3: CASSSNRGTRGGELFF. The CDR3 DNA reads TGTGCCAGCTCATCGAACAGGGGTACCCGCGGCGGGGAGCTGTTTTTT.